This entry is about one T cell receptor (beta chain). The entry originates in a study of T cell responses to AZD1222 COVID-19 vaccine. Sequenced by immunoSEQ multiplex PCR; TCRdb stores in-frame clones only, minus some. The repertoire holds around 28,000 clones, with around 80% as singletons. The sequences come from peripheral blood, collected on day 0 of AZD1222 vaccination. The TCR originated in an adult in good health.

Here the CDR3 reads CASSLDSAGSYEQYV. The CDR3 DNA sequence: TGCGCCAGCAGCTTAGACTCTGCGGGTTCCTACGAGCAGTACGTC. The chain joins TRBV5-1 to TRBJ2-7, with D possibly being TRBD2 (5 bases). Trimming cost V 2 bases and J 1 base, with 13 bases left between them. CDR3 length: 15 amino acids. CDR1 is SGHRS, CDR2 YFSETQ, per germline.